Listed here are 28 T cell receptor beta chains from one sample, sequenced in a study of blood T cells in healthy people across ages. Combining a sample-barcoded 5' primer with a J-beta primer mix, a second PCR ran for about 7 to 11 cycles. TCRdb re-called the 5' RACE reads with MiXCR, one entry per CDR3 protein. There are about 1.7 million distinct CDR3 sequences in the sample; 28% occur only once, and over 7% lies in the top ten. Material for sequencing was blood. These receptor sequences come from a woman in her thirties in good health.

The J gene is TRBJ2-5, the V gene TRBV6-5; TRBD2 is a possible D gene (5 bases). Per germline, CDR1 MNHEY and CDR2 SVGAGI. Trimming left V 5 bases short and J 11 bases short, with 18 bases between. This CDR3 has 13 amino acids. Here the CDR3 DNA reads TGTGCCAGCAGTAGTGGACGGGGTACTGATCAGTACTTC. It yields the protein CASSSGRGTDQYF.

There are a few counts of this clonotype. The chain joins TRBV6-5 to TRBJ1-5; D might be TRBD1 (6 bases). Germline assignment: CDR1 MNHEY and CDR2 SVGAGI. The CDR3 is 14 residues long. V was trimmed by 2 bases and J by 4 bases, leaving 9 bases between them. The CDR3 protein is CASSYEGVNQPQHF. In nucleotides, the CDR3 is TGTGCCAGCAGTTACGAGGGGGTGAATCAGCCCCAGCATTTT.

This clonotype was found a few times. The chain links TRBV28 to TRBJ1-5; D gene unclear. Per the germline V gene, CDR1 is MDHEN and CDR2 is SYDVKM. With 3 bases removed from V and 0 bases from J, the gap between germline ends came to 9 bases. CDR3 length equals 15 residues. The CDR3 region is CASSFNRGSNQPQHF. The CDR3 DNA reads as TGTGCCAGCAGTTTTAACCGAGGTAGCAATCAGCCCCAGCATTTT.

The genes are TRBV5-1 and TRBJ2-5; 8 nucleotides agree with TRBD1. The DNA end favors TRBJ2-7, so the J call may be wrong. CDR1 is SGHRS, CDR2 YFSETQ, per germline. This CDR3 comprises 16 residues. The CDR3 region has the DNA TGCGCCAGCAGCCAAAGACAGGGGACCGGTTTGTACGAGCAGTACTTC. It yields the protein CASSQRQGTGLYEQYF.

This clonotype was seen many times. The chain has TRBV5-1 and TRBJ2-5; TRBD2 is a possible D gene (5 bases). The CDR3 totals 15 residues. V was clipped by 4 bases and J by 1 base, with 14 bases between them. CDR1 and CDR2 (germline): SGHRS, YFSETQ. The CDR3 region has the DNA TGCGCCAGCAGCCTAGCCGGGCACGGCCAAGAGACCCAGTACTTC. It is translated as CASSLAGHGQETQYF.

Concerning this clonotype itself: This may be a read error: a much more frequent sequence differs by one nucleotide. The CDR3 coding sequence is TGCGCCAACAGCTTGGATAACACAGATACGCAGTATTTT. This sequence encodes CANSLDNTDTQYF. The chain is built from TRBV5-1 and TRBJ2-3; no clear D gene. The CDR3 contains 13 residues. CDR1 SGHRS and CDR2 YFSETQ come from the germline V gene. Together with reference TRBV5-1 and TRBJ2-3, the CDR3 gives the full variable domain: KAGVTQTPRYLIKTRGQQVTLSCSPISGHRSVSWYQQTPGQGLQFLFEYFSETQRNKGNFPGRFSGRQFSNSRSEMNVSTLELGDSALYLCANSLDNTDTQYFGPGTRLTVL.

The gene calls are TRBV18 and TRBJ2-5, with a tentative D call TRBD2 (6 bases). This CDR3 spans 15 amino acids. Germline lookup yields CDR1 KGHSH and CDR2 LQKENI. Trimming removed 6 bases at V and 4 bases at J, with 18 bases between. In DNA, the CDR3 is TGTGCCAGCTCTGGGATGTCGGGAGTAGTAGAGACCCAGTACTTC. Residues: CASSGMSGVVETQYF.

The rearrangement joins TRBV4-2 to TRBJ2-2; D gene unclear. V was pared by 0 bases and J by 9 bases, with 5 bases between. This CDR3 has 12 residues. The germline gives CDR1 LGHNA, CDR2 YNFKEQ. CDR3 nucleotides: TGTGCCAGCAGCCAAGATTGGAGGGAGCTGTTTTTT. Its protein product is CASSQDWRELFF.

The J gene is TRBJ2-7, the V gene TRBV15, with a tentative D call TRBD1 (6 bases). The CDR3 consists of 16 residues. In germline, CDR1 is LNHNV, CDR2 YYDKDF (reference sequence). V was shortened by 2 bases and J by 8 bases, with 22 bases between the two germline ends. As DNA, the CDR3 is TGTGCCACCAGCAGAAATACAGGCCCTACAGGGTACAAGCAGTACTTC. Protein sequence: CATSRNTGPTGYKQYF.

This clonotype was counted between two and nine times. This CDR3 reads CASSEGGASDYGYTF. The CDR3 DNA sequence: TGTGCCAGCAGTGAAGGGGGGGCTTCGGACTATGGCTACACCTTC. The rearrangement joins TRBV6-1 to TRBJ1-2; D is possibly TRBD1 (6 bases). The germline CDR1 and CDR2 sequences are MNHNS and SASEGT. The CDR3 has 15 residues. Trimming left V 1 base short and J 3 bases short, with 12 bases between.

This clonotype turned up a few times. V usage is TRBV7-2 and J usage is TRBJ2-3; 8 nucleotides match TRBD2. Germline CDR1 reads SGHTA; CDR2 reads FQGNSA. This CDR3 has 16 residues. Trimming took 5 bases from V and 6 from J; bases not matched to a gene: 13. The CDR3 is CASSLDGGRSGDTQYF. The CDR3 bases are TGTGCCAGCAGCCTAGACGGCGGGAGGAGCGGTGATACGCAGTATTTT.

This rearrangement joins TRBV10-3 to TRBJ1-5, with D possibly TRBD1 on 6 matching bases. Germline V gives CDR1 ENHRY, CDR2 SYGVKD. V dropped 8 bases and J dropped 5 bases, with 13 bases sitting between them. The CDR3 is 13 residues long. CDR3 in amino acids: CAIGWGADQPQHF. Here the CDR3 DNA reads TGTGCCATCGGGTGGGGGGCGGATCAGCCCCAGCATTTT.

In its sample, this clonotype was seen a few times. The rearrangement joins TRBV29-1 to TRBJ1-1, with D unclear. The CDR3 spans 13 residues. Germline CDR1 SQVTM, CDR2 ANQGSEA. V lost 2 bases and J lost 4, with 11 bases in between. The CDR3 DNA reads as TGCAGCGTTGAAAGGGCAGTCGGCACTGAAGCTTTCTTT. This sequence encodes CSVERAVGTEAFF.

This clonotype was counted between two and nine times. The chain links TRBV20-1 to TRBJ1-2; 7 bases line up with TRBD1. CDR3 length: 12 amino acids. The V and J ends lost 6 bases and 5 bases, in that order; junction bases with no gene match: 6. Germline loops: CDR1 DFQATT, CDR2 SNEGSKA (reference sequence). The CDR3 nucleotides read TGCAGTGCCCGAGACAGGGTGTATGGCTACACCTTC. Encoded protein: CSARDRVYGYTF.

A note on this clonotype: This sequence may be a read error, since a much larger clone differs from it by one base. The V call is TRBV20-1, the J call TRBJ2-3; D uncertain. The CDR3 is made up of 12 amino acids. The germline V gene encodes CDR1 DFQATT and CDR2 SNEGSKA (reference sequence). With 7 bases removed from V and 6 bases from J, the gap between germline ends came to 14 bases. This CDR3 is CSVPNLGDTQYF. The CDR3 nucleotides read TGCAGTGTTCCTAACCTGGGGGATACGCAGTATTTT.

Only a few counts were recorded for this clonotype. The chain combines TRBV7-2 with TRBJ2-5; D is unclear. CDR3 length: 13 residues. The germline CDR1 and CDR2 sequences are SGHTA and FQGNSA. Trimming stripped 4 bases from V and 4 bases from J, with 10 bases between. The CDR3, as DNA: TGTGCCAGCAGCTGGCCCCCGGTAGAGACCCAGTACTTC. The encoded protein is CASSWPPVETQYF.

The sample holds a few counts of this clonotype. DNA of the CDR3: TGTGCCAGCAGCCAAGGGAGTCAGAGAGGCTCCTACAATGAGCAGTTCTTC. Translation gives CASSQGSQRGSYNEQFF. The chain recombines TRBV14 with TRBJ2-1; the D is unclear. The CDR3 runs to 17 residues. V lost 1 base, J lost 0 bases, and 13 bases lay in between. Per the germline V gene, CDR1 is SGHDN and CDR2 is FVKESK.

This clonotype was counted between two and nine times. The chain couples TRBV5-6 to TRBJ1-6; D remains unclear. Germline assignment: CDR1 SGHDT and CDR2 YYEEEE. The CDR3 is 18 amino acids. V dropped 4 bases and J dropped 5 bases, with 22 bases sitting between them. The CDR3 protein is CASSPTAATTLNNSPLHF. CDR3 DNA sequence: TGTGCCAGCAGCCCAACCGCGGCCACCACCCTCAATAATTCACCCCTCCACTTT.

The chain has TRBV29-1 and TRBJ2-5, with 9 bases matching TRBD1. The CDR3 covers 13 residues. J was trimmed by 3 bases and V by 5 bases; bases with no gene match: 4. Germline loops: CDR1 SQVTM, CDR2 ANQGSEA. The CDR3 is CSVRGTGKETQYF. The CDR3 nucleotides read TGCAGCGTTCGCGGGACAGGGAAAGAGACCCAGTACTTC.

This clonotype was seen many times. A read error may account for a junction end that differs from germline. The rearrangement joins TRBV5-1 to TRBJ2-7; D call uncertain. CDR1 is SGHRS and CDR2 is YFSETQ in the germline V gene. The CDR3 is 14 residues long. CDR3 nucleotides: TGTGCCAGCAGCCCTACGGGCGTCTCCTACGAGCAGTACTTC. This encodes CASSPTGVSYEQYF.

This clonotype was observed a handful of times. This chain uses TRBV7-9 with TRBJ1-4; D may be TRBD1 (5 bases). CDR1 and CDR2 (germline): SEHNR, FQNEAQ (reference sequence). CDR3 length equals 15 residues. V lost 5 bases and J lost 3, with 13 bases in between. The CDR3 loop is CASSPPRGANEKLFF. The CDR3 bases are TGTGCCAGCAGCCCCCCGCGGGGGGCTAATGAAAAACTGTTTTTT. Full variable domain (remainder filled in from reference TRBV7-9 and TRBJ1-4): DTGVSQNPRHKITKRGQNVTFRCDPISEHNRLYWYRQTLGQGPEFLTYFQNEAQLEKSRLLSDRFSAERPKGSFSTLEIQRTEQGDSAMYLCASSPPRGANEKLFFGSGTQLSVL.

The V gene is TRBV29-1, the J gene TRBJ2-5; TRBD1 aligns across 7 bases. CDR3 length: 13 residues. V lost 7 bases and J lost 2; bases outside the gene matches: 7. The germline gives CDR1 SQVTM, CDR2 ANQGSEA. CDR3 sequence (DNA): TGCAGCGCAATTGGGACAGAACAAGAGACCCAGTACTTC. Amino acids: CSAIGTEQETQYF.

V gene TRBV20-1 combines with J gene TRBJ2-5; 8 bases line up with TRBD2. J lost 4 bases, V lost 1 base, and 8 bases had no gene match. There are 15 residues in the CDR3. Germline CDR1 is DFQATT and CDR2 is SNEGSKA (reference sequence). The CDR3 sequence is CSARVFSGVSETQYF. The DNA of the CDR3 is TGCAGTGCTAGAGTGTTTAGCGGGGTATCAGAGACCCAGTACTTC.

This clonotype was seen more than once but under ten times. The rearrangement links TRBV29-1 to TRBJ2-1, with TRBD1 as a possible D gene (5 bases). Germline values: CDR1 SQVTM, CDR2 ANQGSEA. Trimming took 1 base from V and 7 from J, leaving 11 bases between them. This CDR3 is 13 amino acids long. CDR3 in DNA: TGCAGCGTTGAAGGGGGCGAGAGTAATGAGCAGTTCTTC. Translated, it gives CSVEGGESNEQFF.

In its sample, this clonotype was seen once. The CDR3 loop is CASSLTSGGVNEQYF. The CDR3 nucleotides read TGTGCCAGCAGCTTGACTAGCGGGGGGGTCAATGAGCAGTACTTC. The chain links TRBV12-3 or TRBV12-4 to TRBJ2-5; TRBD2 matches 14 bases. V shed 6 bases and J 11 bases; nucleotides not matched to a gene: 11. The CDR3 has 15 amino acids.

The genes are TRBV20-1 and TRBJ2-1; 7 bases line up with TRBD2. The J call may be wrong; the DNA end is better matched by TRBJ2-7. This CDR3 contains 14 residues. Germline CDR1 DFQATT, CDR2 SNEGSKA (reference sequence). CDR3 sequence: CSGGGSPSYNEQYF. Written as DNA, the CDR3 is TGCAGTGGGGGCGGGAGCCCCTCCTACAATGAGCAGTACTTC.

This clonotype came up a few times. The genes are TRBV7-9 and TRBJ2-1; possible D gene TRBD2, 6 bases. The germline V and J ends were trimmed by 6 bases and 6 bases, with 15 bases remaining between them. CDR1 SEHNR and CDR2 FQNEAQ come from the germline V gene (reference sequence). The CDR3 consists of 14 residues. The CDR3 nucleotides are TGTGCCAGCAGTCCCTCGGGACTTGCCAATGAGCAGTTCTTC. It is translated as CASSPSGLANEQFF.

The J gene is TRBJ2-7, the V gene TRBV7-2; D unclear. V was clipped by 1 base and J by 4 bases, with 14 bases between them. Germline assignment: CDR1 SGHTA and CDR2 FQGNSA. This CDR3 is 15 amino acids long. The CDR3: CASSLGQAHQYEQYF. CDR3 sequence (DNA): TGTGCCAGCAGCTTAGGGCAGGCCCATCAGTACGAGCAGTACTTC.